This T cell receptor beta chain came from a study of blood T cells in healthy people across ages. The study, taken as a whole, reports: Naive and antigen-experienced cells could not be conclusively compared, given unsorted PBMCs.

A remark on this clonotype: What it binds is unknown.

Then a second PCR, running roughly 7 to 11 cycles, was carried out with a sample-barcoded 5' primer and a J-beta primer mix. Each cDNA molecule was tagged by a template-switch adaptor with 12 random nucleotides. TCRdb re-derived calls from the 5' RACE reads in MiXCR, one entry per CDR3 protein. The sample contains 1.5 million to 2 million distinct CDR3 sequences, approximately 30% of which appear only once. Samples had at least 6.5 million PBMCs isolated from them. Source material: blood. This receptor was identified in a woman aged 25 to 39 in good health.

Here the CDR3 reads CASSSGLAGDSDTQYF. The CDR3 DNA is TGTGCCAGCAGCTCAGGACTAGCGGGGGATTCAGATACGCAGTATTTT. This rearrangement joins TRBV7-2 to TRBJ2-3; TRBD2 agrees at 13 bases. J lost 4 bases, V lost 4 bases, and 5 bases had no gene match. The CDR3 contains 16 residues. Germline V gene lookup returns CDR1 SGHTA and CDR2 FQGNSA.